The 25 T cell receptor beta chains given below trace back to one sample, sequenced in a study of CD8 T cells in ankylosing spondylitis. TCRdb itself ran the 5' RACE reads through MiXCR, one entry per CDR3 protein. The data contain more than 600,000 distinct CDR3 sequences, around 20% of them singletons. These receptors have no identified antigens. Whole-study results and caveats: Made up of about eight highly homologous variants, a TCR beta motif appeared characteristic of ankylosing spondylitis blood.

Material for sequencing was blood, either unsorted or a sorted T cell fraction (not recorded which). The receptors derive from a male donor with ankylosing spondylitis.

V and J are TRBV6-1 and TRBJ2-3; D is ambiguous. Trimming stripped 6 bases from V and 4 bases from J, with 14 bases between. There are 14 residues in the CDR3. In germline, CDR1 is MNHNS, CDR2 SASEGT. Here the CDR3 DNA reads TGTGCCAGCAGCCCCGGGTTCCGACCAGATACGCAGTATTTT. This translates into CASSPGFRPDTQYF.

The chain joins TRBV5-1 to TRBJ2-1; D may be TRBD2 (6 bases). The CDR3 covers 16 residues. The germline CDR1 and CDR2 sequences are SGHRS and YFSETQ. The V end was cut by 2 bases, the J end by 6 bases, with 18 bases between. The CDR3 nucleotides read TGCGCCAGCAGCTTCGTTGCGGGGTTGGGGGGCAATGAGCAGTTCTTC. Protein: CASSFVAGLGGNEQFF.

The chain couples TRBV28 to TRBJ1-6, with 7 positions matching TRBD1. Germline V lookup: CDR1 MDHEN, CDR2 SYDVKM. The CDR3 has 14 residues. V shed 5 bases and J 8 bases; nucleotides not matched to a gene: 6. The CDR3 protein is CASSRQGGDSPLHF. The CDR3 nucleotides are TGTGCCAGCAGTAGACAGGGTGGGGATTCACCCCTCCACTTT. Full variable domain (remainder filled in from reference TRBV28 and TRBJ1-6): DVKVTQSSRYLVKRTGEKVFLECVQDMDHENMFWYRQDPGLGLRLIYFSYDVKMKEKGDIPEGYSVSREKKERFSLILESASTNQTSMYLCASSRQGGDSPLHFGNGTRLTVT.

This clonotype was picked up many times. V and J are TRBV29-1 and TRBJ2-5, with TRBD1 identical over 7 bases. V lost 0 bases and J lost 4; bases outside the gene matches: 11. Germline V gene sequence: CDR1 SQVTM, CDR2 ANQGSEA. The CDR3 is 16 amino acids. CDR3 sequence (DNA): TGCAGCGTTGAAGAAGGGGGCAGCTCCCCTCCAGAGACCCAGTACTTC. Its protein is CSVEEGGSSPPETQYF.

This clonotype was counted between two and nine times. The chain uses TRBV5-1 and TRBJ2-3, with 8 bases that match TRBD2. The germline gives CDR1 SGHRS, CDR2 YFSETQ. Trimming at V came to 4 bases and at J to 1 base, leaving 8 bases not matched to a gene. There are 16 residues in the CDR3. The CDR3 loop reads CASSPSDSGGTDTQYF. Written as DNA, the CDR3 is TGCGCCAGCAGCCCCTCAGATAGCGGGGGCACAGATACGCAGTATTTT.

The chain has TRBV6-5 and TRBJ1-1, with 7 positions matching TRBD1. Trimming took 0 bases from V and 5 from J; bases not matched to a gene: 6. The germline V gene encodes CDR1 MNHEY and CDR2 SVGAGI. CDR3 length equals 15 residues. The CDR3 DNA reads TGTGCCAGCAGTTACTCGCGACAGGGAGGAACTGAAGCTTTCTTT. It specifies CASSYSRQGGTEAFF.

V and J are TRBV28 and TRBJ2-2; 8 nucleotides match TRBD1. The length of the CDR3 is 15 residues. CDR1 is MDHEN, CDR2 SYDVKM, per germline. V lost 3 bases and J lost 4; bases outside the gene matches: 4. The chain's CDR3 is CASSFRGPGTGELFF. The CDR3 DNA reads TGTGCCAGCAGTTTCAGGGGGCCGGGCACCGGGGAGCTGTTTTTT.

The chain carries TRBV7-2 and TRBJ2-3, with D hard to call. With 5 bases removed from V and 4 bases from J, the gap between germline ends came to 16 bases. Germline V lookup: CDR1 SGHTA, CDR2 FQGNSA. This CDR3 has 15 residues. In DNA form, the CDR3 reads TGTGCCAGCAGCCTGTATGGGTCCGCCCCAGATACGCAGTATTTT. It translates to CASSLYGSAPDTQYF.

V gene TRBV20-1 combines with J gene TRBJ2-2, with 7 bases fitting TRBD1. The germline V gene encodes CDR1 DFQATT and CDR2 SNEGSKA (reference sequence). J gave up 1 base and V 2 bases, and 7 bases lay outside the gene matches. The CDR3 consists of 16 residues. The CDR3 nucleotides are TGCAGTGCTAGAACCCTCGACAGGGTGAACACCGGGGAGCTGTTTTTT. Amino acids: CSARTLDRVNTGELFF.

CDR3 residues: CSVSPLGTSGFEQYF. DNA of the CDR3: TGCAGTGTTAGTCCCCTCGGGACCTCCGGGTTCGAGCAGTACTTC. The chain is built from TRBV20-1 and TRBJ2-7; D may match TRBD1 or TRBD2 (5 bases each). V was pared by 7 bases and J by 6 bases, with 25 bases between. Germline assignment: CDR1 DFQATT and CDR2 SNEGSKA (reference sequence). CDR3 size: 15 residues.

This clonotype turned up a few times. The CDR3 DNA sequence: TGTGCCAGCAGCGATATGTCCCTAGGGAGGGGGAACACTGAAGCTTTCTTT. It codes for CASSDMSLGRGNTEAFF. The rearrangement uses TRBV6-1 and TRBJ1-1; weak D call: TRBD1 (5 bases). CDR3 length equals 17 residues. With 6 bases removed from V and 1 base from J, the gap between germline ends came to 21 bases. The germline V gene encodes CDR1 MNHNS and CDR2 SASEGT.

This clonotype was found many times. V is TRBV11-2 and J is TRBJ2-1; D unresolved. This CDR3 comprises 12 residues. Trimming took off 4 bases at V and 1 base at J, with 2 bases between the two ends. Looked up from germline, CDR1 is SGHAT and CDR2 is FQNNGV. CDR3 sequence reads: CASSWSYNEQFF. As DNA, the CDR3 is TGTGCCAGCAGCTGGTCCTACAATGAGCAGTTCTTC.

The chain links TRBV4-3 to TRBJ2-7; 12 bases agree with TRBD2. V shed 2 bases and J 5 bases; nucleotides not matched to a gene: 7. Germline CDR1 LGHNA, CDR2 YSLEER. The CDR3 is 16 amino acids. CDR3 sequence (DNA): TGCGCCAGCAGCCAAATGACTAGCGGGAGTTTTGACGAGCAGTACTTC. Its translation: CASSQMTSGSFDEQYF.

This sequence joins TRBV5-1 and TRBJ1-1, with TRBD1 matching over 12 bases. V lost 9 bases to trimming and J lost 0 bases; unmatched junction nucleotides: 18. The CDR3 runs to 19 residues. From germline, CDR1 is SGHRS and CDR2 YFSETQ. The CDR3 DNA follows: TGCGCCATCCTGACCGGGGACAGGGGGCAAAGCTCCGTGAACACTGAAGCTTTCTTT. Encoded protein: CAILTGDRGQSSVNTEAFF.

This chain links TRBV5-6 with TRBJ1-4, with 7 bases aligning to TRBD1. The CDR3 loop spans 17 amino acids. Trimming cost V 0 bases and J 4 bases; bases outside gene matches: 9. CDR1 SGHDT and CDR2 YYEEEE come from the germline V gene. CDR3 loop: CASSLGFGTASNEKLFF. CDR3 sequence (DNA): TGTGCCAGCAGCTTGGGATTCGGGACAGCAAGTAATGAAAAACTGTTTTTT.

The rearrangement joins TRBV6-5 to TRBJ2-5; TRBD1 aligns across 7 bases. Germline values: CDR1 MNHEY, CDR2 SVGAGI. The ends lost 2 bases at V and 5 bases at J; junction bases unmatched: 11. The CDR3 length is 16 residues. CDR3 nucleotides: TGTGCCAGCAGTTACCCTGACAGGGAGTTAGGGGAGACCCAGTACTTC. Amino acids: CASSYPDRELGETQYF.

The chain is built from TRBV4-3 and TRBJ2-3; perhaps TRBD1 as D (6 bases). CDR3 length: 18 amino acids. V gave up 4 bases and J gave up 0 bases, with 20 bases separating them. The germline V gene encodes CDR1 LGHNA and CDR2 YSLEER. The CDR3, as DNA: TGCGCCAGCAGCCTCACCCTTATCACAGGGACGAGCACAGATACGCAGTATTTT. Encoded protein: CASSLTLITGTSTDTQYF.

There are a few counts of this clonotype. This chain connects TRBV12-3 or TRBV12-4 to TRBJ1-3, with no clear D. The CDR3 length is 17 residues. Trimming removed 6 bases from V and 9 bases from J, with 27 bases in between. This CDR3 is CASSPITMGLNRATIYF. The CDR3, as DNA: TGTGCCAGCAGCCCAATAACCATGGGCCTAAACCGGGCCACCATATATTTT.

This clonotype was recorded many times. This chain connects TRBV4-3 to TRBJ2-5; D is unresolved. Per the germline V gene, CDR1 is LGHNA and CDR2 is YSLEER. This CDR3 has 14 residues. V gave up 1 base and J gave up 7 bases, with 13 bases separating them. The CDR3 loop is CASSQARQTGTQYF. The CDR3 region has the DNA TGCGCCAGCAGCCAAGCAAGGCAGACCGGGACCCAGTACTTC.

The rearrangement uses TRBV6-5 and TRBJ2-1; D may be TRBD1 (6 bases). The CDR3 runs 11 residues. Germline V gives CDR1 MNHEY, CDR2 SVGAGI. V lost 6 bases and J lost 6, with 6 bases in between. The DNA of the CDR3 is TGTGCCAGCAGACAGGGCAATGAGCAGTTCTTC. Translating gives CASRQGNEQFF.

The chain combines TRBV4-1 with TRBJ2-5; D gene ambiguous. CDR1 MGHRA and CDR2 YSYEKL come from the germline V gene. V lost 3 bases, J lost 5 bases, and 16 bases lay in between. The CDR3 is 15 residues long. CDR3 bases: TGCGCCAGCAGCCATCCGACGGTCGAAGGGGAGACCCAGTACTTC. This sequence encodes CASSHPTVEGETQYF.

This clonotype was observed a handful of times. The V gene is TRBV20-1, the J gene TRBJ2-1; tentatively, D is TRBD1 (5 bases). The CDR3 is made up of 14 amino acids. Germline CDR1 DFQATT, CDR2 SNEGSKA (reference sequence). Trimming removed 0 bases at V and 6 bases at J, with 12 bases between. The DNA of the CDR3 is TGCAGTGCTAGAGATAACTCAGGGTTCAATGAGCAGTTCTTC. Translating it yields CSARDNSGFNEQFF.

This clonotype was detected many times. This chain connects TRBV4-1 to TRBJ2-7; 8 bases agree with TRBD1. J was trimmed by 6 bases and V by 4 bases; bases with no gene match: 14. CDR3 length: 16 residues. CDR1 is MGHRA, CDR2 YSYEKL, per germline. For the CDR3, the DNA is TGCGCCAGCAGCCCAAGTCAAGGACAGGGTTACGGCGAGCAGTACTTC. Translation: CASSPSQGQGYGEQYF.

DNA for the CDR3: TGCAGCGTTGGGGGACAATTCTCCTACGAGCAGTACTTC. It yields the protein CSVGGQFSYEQYF. The chain joins TRBV29-1 to TRBJ2-7; TRBD1 might be the D (6 bases). Germline CDR1 and CDR2: SQVTM and ANQGSEA. The CDR3 has 13 amino acids. Trimming removed 4 bases from V and 0 bases from J, with 10 bases in between.

CDR3 sequence reads: CSAHWGSDTQYF. The CDR3 bases are TGCAGTGCTCACTGGGGTTCAGATACGCAGTATTTT. This chain uses TRBV20-1 with TRBJ2-3; D is ambiguous. CDR1 and CDR2 (germline): DFQATT, SNEGSKA (reference sequence). The CDR3 loop spans 12 amino acids. V shed 5 bases and J shed 4 bases, with 10 bases lying between them.